This is a list of T cell receptor beta chains from one sample in a study of PD-1 blockade in classical Hodgkin lymphoma. The assay was immunoSEQ multiplex PCR, and TCRdb's table has in-frame clones only and misses some. The sample lists 15,000 or so clones; around 83% were seen once. Specimen: peripheral blood mononuclear cells (PBMCs), collected at baseline. These receptors all stem from a human donor with classical Hodgkin lymphoma. Both conserved end residues are part of each CDR3. The order of the fields is D gene, clone size, V gene, J gene, CDR3 protein, CDR3 DNA. A D gene is named only where the DNA matches it firmly. Not all rows give a size; the values are once, few, many and, for expanded clones, a class.

d_call: .
clone_size: .
v_call: TRBV7-9
j_call: TRBJ1-2
cdr3_aa: CASSSLGRGFGYTF
cdr3_nt: TGTGCCAGCAGCTCCCTGGGCAGGGGTTTTGGCTACACCTTC

d_call: TRBD1
clone_size: once
v_call: TRBV2
j_call: TRBJ2-7
cdr3_aa: CASRGTGVLYEQYF
cdr3_nt: TGTGCCAGCAGGGGCACAGGGGTCCTCTACGAGCAGTACTTC

d_call: TRBD2
clone_size: .
v_call: TRBV10-3
j_call: TRBJ2-1
cdr3_aa: CAISSTSRSYNEQFF
cdr3_nt: TGTGCCATCAGTTCGACTAGCAGGTCCTACAATGAGCAGTTCTTC

d_call: TRBD1
clone_size: .
v_call: TRBV19
j_call: TRBJ1-1
cdr3_aa: CASSIRGSGTANTEAFF
cdr3_nt: TGTGCCAGTAGTATTCGGGGATCCGGGACAGCGAACACTGAAGCTTTCTTT

d_call: TRBD1
clone_size: .
v_call: TRBV19
j_call: TRBJ1-4
cdr3_aa: CASTLANRGREKLFF
cdr3_nt: TGTGCCAGTACCTTAGCGAACAGGGGGCGAGAAAAACTGTTTTTT

d_call: .
clone_size: .
v_call: TRBV13
j_call: TRBJ2-5
cdr3_aa: CASSVGGRGETQYF
cdr3_nt: TGTGCCAGCAGCGTCGGGGGACGGGGAGAGACCCAGTACTTC

d_call: .
clone_size: .
v_call: TRBV6-5
j_call: TRBJ1-3
cdr3_aa: CASSAPSGKGNTIYF
cdr3_nt: TGTGCCAGCAGCGCGCCGTCAGGGAAAGGAAACACCATATATTTT

d_call: .
clone_size: .
v_call: TRBV14
j_call: TRBJ2-7
cdr3_aa: CASSQGLGRTYEQYF
cdr3_nt: TGTGCCAGCAGCCAAGGGTTAGGGAGAACCTACGAGCAGTACTTC

d_call: .
clone_size: once
v_call: TRBV23-1
j_call: TRBJ1-4
cdr3_aa: CASSQEFWRLGSEKLFF
cdr3_nt: TGCGCCAGCAGTCAAGAATTTTGGAGGCTGGGGAGTGAAAAACTGTTTTTT

d_call: .
clone_size: .
v_call: TRBV14
j_call: TRBJ1-2
cdr3_aa: CASSPHYNYGYTF
cdr3_nt: TGTGCCAGCAGCCCACATTATAACTATGGCTACACCTTC

d_call: .
clone_size: .
v_call: TRBV11-2
j_call: TRBJ1-3
cdr3_aa: CASSQRYRLDRPQVAIYF
cdr3_nt: TGTGCCAGCAGCCAGAGGTACCGTCTCGATAGGCCCCAGGTGGCCATATATTTT

d_call: TRBD1
clone_size: .
v_call: TRBV5-1
j_call: TRBJ1-1
cdr3_aa: CASSFRGLNTEAFF
cdr3_nt: TGCGCCAGCAGCTTCAGGGGGCTGAACACTGAAGCTTTCTTT

d_call: .
clone_size: few
v_call: TRBV9
j_call: TRBJ2-7
cdr3_aa: CASSAGGRGRGEQYF
cdr3_nt: TGTGCCAGCAGCGCGGGGGGTCGGGGGCGCGGCGAGCAGTACTTC

d_call: .
clone_size: .
v_call: TRBV9
j_call: TRBJ2-3
cdr3_aa: CASSVKQGGGTDTQYF
cdr3_nt: TGTGCCAGCAGCGTCAAACAGGGTGGTGGCACAGATACGCAGTATTTT

d_call: .
clone_size: .
v_call: TRBV7-2
j_call: TRBJ1-2
cdr3_aa: CASSSVLGTEYFYGYTF
cdr3_nt: TGTGCCAGCAGCTCCGTCCTAGGGACTGAATACTTCTATGGCTACACCTTC

d_call: .
clone_size: .
v_call: TRBV28
j_call: TRBJ1-5
cdr3_aa: CASSLDQGNQPQHF
cdr3_nt: TGTGCCAGCAGTTTAGACCAGGGGAATCAGCCCCAGCATTTT

d_call: .
clone_size: .
v_call: TRBV19
j_call: TRBJ2-2
cdr3_aa: CASSMDTGELFF
cdr3_nt: TGTGCCAGTAGTATGGACACCGGGGAGCTGTTTTTT

d_call: TRBD1
clone_size: .
v_call: TRBV28
j_call: TRBJ2-7
cdr3_aa: CASRIGQGGVHEQYF
cdr3_nt: TGTGCCAGCAGAATCGGACAGGGGGGTGTACACGAGCAGTACTTC

d_call: TRBD1
clone_size: .
v_call: TRBV7-9
j_call: TRBJ2-1
cdr3_aa: CASDRDSYNEQFF
cdr3_nt: TGTGCCAGCGACAGGGACTCCTACAATGAGCAGTTCTTC

d_call: TRBD1
clone_size: .
v_call: TRBV19
j_call: TRBJ1-2
cdr3_aa: CASSLASGGRGYTF
cdr3_nt: TGTGCCAGTAGTTTGGCCTCAGGGGGCCGGGGCTACACCTTC

d_call: .
clone_size: .
v_call: TRBV6-5
j_call: TRBJ1-5
cdr3_aa: CASSYSRAANQPQHF
cdr3_nt: TGTGCCAGCAGTTACTCGCGGGCAGCTAATCAGCCCCAGCATTTT

d_call: .
clone_size: few
v_call: TRBV16
j_call: TRBJ2-7
cdr3_aa: CASSPAYEQYF
cdr3_nt: TGTGCCAGCAGCCCAGCCTACGAGCAGTACTTC

d_call: .
clone_size: .
v_call: TRBV28
j_call: TRBJ1-2
cdr3_aa: CASSNPSHGYTF
cdr3_nt: TGTGCCAGCAGCAACCCCTCTCATGGCTACACCTTC

d_call: .
clone_size: .
v_call: TRBV10-2
j_call: TRBJ1-5
cdr3_aa: CASSEFGQPQHF
cdr3_nt: TGCGCCAGCAGTGAGTTCGGACAGCCCCAGCATTTT

d_call: TRBD1
clone_size: few
v_call: TRBV30
j_call: TRBJ1-6
cdr3_aa: CAWSVGGTGVSPLHF
cdr3_nt: TGTGCCTGGAGTGTCGGCGGGACAGGGGTTTCACCCCTCCACTTT

d_call: .
clone_size: .
v_call: TRBV28
j_call: TRBJ1-2
cdr3_aa: CASSGAGTAVYGYTF
cdr3_nt: TGTGCCAGCAGTGGGGCGGGAACAGCCGTCTATGGCTACACCTTC

d_call: .
clone_size: .
v_call: TRBV6-5
j_call: TRBJ2-7
cdr3_aa: CASSYGQFSYEQYF
cdr3_nt: TGTGCCAGCAGTTACGGCCAGTTCTCCTACGAGCAGTACTTC

d_call: .
clone_size: few
v_call: TRBV6-5
j_call: TRBJ2-2
cdr3_aa: CASRLGTGELFF
cdr3_nt: TGTGCCAGCAGACTAGGGACCGGGGAGCTGTTTTTT

d_call: .
clone_size: .
v_call: TRBV15
j_call: TRBJ1-2
cdr3_aa: CATSRMEFLTSSNYGYTF
cdr3_nt: TGTGCCACCAGCAGAATGGAGTTCCTTACCAGCTCTAACTATGGCTACACCTTC

d_call: TRBD1
clone_size: .
v_call: TRBV6-5
j_call: TRBJ1-1
cdr3_aa: CASNVQRGLTEAFF
cdr3_nt: TGTGCCAGCAACGTTCAAAGGGGGCTCACTGAAGCTTTCTTT

d_call: .
clone_size: .
v_call: TRBV5-4
j_call: TRBJ1-1
cdr3_aa: CASSLGNLASLGEAFF
cdr3_nt: TGTGCCAGCAGCTTGGGTAACTTGGCGTCTCTCGGGGAAGCTTTCTTT

d_call: .
clone_size: .
v_call: TRBV28
j_call: TRBJ1-5
cdr3_aa: CASSLASLNQPQHF
cdr3_nt: TGTGCCAGCAGTTTGGCCAGTTTAAATCAGCCCCAGCATTTT

d_call: TRBD1
clone_size: .
v_call: TRBV2
j_call: TRBJ2-7
cdr3_aa: CASSEGQGATYEQYF
cdr3_nt: TGTGCCAGCAGTGAAGGTCAGGGGGCGACCTACGAGCAGTACTTC

d_call: TRBD1
clone_size: .
v_call: TRBV4-1
j_call: TRBJ2-3
cdr3_aa: CASSQGQGRSDTQYF
cdr3_nt: TGCGCCAGCAGCCAAGGACAGGGGCGGTCGGATACGCAGTATTTT

d_call: .
clone_size: once
v_call: TRBV6-5
j_call: TRBJ2-6
cdr3_aa: CASSYRTGPGANVLTF
cdr3_nt: TGTGCCAGCAGTTACCGAACAGGGCCTGGGGCCAACGTCCTGACTTTC

d_call: TRBD2
clone_size: .
v_call: TRBV7-2
j_call: TRBJ2-1
cdr3_aa: CASNIRRDYLANEQFF
cdr3_nt: TGTGCCAGCAACATTCGTCGGGACTACCTGGCCAATGAGCAGTTCTTC

d_call: .
clone_size: .
v_call: TRBV7-9
j_call: TRBJ1-3
cdr3_aa: CASSASSGSQISGNTIYF
cdr3_nt: TGTGCCAGCAGCGCCTCAAGTGGGTCGCAGATCTCTGGAAACACCATATATTTT

d_call: .
clone_size: few
v_call: TRBV7-6
j_call: TRBJ2-7
cdr3_aa: CASSPGTVSSYEQYF
cdr3_nt: TGTGCCAGCAGCCCCGGGACGGTGAGCTCCTACGAGCAGTACTTC

d_call: .
clone_size: .
v_call: TRBV7-9
j_call: TRBJ2-3
cdr3_aa: CASSFTDTQYF
cdr3_nt: TGTGCCAGCAGCTTCACAGATACGCAGTATTTT

d_call: .
clone_size: .
v_call: TRBV28
j_call: TRBJ1-4
cdr3_aa: CASSIRGLRSGKLFF
cdr3_nt: TGTGCCAGCAGTATAAGGGGTTTGCGGAGTGGAAAACTGTTTTTT

d_call: TRBD1
clone_size: .
v_call: TRBV18
j_call: TRBJ1-3
cdr3_aa: CASSARTGGSGNTIYF
cdr3_nt: TGTGCCAGCTCAGCGAGGACAGGGGGCTCTGGAAACACCATATATTTT

d_call: .
clone_size: .
v_call: TRBV19
j_call: TRBJ1-4
cdr3_aa: CASSITWTNEKLFF
cdr3_nt: TGTGCCAGTAGTATAACGTGGACTAATGAAAAACTGTTTTTT

d_call: .
clone_size: few
v_call: TRBV27
j_call: TRBJ2-7
cdr3_aa: CASSSYEQYF
cdr3_nt: TGTGCCAGCAGTTCCTACGAGCAGTACTTC

d_call: TRBD2
clone_size: .
v_call: TRBV10-3
j_call: TRBJ2-3
cdr3_aa: CASSLAGDTDTQYF
cdr3_nt: TGTGCCAGCTCACTAGCGGGAGACACAGATACGCAGTATTTT

d_call: .
clone_size: .
v_call: TRBV30
j_call: TRBJ1-4
cdr3_aa: CAWSVGTRIKLFF
cdr3_nt: TGTGCCTGGAGTGTAGGGACGAGAATAAAACTGTTTTTT

d_call: TRBD1
clone_size: .
v_call: TRBV2
j_call: TRBJ2-4
cdr3_aa: CASMRDRAAKNIQYF
cdr3_nt: TGTGCCAGCATGAGGGACAGGGCGGCCAAAAACATTCAGTACTTC

d_call: .
clone_size: .
v_call: TRBV5-1
j_call: TRBJ2-5
cdr3_aa: CASSLAGQVTETQYF
cdr3_nt: TGCGCCAGCAGCTTGGCCGGTCAGGTGACAGAGACCCAGTACTTC

d_call: TRBD2
clone_size: .
v_call: TRBV12-5
j_call: TRBJ2-2
cdr3_aa: CASGPSSGGYTGELFF
cdr3_nt: TGTGCTAGTGGTCCCTCTAGCGGGGGATACACCGGGGAGCTGTTTTTT

d_call: .
clone_size: .
v_call: TRBV10-3
j_call: TRBJ2-3
cdr3_aa: CAISENREGTDTQYF
cdr3_nt: TGTGCCATCAGTGAAAACAGGGAGGGCACAGATACGCAGTATTTT

d_call: .
clone_size: .
v_call: TRBV27
j_call: TRBJ2-7
cdr3_aa: CATGAYSYEQYF
cdr3_nt: TGTGCCACAGGAGCCTACTCCTACGAGCAGTACTTC

d_call: .
clone_size: .
v_call: TRBV2
j_call: TRBJ1-1
cdr3_aa: CASNDGSTEAFF
cdr3_nt: TGTGCCAGCAATGACGGGTCCACTGAAGCTTTCTTT

d_call: .
clone_size: .
v_call: TRBV12-5
j_call: TRBJ1-3
cdr3_aa: CASGLVQFSGNTIYF
cdr3_nt: TGTGCTAGTGGTTTGGTACAGTTCTCTGGAAACACCATATATTTT

d_call: .
clone_size: .
v_call: TRBV6-6
j_call: TRBJ2-7
cdr3_aa: CASSYSGNSYEQYF
cdr3_nt: TGTGCCAGCAGTTATTCAGGGAATTCTTACGAGCAGTACTTC

d_call: TRBD2
clone_size: .
v_call: TRBV5-1
j_call: TRBJ2-3
cdr3_aa: CASSLAGGWADTQYF
cdr3_nt: TGCGCCAGCAGCTTGGCGGGAGGGTGGGCAGATACGCAGTATTTT

d_call: TRBD1
clone_size: .
v_call: TRBV30
j_call: TRBJ2-7
cdr3_aa: CAWGDRIYEQYF
cdr3_nt: TGTGCCTGGGGGGACAGGATCTACGAGCAGTACTTC